This is a list of T cell receptor beta chains from one sample in a study of blood T cell repertoires in COVID-19. Measured with immunoSEQ multiplex PCR; TCRdb has only the in-frame clones, and not every one. The table has a few hundred thousand clones, about 90% seen once. The sample consisted of PBMCs or T cells enriched from blood (not recorded which). The receptors shown here come from a human donor in a cohort exposed to, infected with or recovered from COVID-19 (not recorded which). The donor label of this sample is uncertain. The CDR3 runs from the conserved cysteine through the conserved F or W. The order of the fields is V gene, J gene, clone size, D gene, CDR3 protein, CDR3 DNA. The D gene is left open where the match is weak. Clone size is stated in some rows and not others, as once, few, many or a class when expanded.

v_call: TRBV19; j_call: TRBJ1-1; clone_size: .; d_call: .; cdr3_aa: CASSINAAGNTEAFF; cdr3_nt: TGTGCCAGTAGTATAAACGCGGCGGGGAACACTGAAGCTTTCTTT
v_call: TRBV6-5; j_call: TRBJ2-3; clone_size: .; d_call: TRBD1; cdr3_aa: CASSSGTGNTDTQYF; cdr3_nt: TGTGCCAGCAGCTCCGGGACAGGGAACACAGATACGCAGTATTTT
v_call: TRBV19; j_call: TRBJ1-2; clone_size: .; d_call: TRBD1; cdr3_aa: CASSEQGTNYGYTF; cdr3_nt: TGTGCCAGTAGCGAACAGGGGACTAACTATGGCTACACCTTC
v_call: TRBV5-8; j_call: TRBJ1-1; clone_size: .; d_call: .; cdr3_aa: CASPAGGMMNTEAFF; cdr3_nt: TGTGCCAGCCCGGCGGGCGGAATGATGAACACTGAAGCTTTCTTT
v_call: TRBV25-1; j_call: TRBJ1-2; clone_size: .; d_call: TRBD1; cdr3_aa: CASSAPGQGFYGYTF; cdr3_nt: TGTGCCAGCAGTGCTCCGGGACAGGGGTTCTATGGCTACACCTTC
v_call: TRBV4-1; j_call: TRBJ1-2; clone_size: .; d_call: TRBD1; cdr3_aa: CASSQPGQGHGYTF; cdr3_nt: TGCGCCAGCAGCCAACCGGGACAGGGTCATGGCTACACCTTC
v_call: TRBV13; j_call: TRBJ2-3; clone_size: .; d_call: TRBD2; cdr3_aa: CASSLWWTSGGESTDTQYF; cdr3_nt: TGTGCCAGCAGCTTATGGTGGACTAGCGGGGGGGAAAGCACAGATACGCAGTATTTT
v_call: TRBV7-9; j_call: TRBJ2-1; clone_size: .; d_call: .; cdr3_aa: CASSPRTRPYNEQFF; cdr3_nt: TGTGCCAGCAGCCCTAGGACAAGACCCTACAATGAGCAGTTCTTC
v_call: TRBV5-4; j_call: TRBJ1-4; clone_size: .; d_call: .; cdr3_aa: CASSLVTDRDEKLFF; cdr3_nt: TGTGCCAGCAGCTTGGTAACGGACAGAGATGAAAAACTGTTTTTT
v_call: TRBV4-1; j_call: TRBJ1-1; clone_size: once; d_call: .; cdr3_aa: CASSTGTSNTEAFF; cdr3_nt: TGCGCCAGCAGTACCGGGACAAGCAACACTGAAGCTTTCTTT
v_call: TRBV7-2; j_call: TRBJ1-1; clone_size: .; d_call: TRBD1; cdr3_aa: CASSPRQGASGAFF; cdr3_nt: TGTGCCAGCAGCCCGAGACAGGGGGCGAGCGGAGCTTTCTTT
v_call: TRBV5-4; j_call: TRBJ2-1; clone_size: .; d_call: TRBD2; cdr3_aa: CASSLERGGRYNEQFF; cdr3_nt: TGTGCCAGCAGCTTGGAGCGGGGGGGCAGGTACAATGAGCAGTTCTTC
v_call: TRBV6-1; j_call: TRBJ1-1; clone_size: once; d_call: .; cdr3_aa: CASSESPPEQLRTEAFF; cdr3_nt: TGTGCCAGCAGTGAAAGTCCCCCCGAACAGTTACGGACTGAAGCTTTCTTT
v_call: TRBV5-1; j_call: TRBJ1-2; clone_size: .; d_call: .; cdr3_aa: CASSLAGLEQIYGYTF; cdr3_nt: TGCGCCAGCAGCTTGGCGGGATTAGAACAGATCTATGGCTACACCTTC
v_call: TRBV27; j_call: TRBJ1-6; clone_size: .; d_call: .; cdr3_aa: CASSLTDYNSPLHF; cdr3_nt: TGTGCCAGCAGTTTAACAGACTATAATTCACCCCTCCACTTT
v_call: TRBV7-3; j_call: TRBJ2-1; clone_size: .; d_call: TRBD2; cdr3_aa: CASSLESGLARNEQFF; cdr3_nt: TGTGCCAGCAGCTTAGAGTCGGGACTAGCTCGCAATGAGCAGTTCTTC
v_call: TRBV4-2; j_call: TRBJ1-5; clone_size: .; d_call: .; cdr3_aa: CASSQDGEGNQPQHF; cdr3_nt: TGTGCCAGCAGCCAAGATGGGGAGGGCAATCAGCCCCAGCATTTT
v_call: TRBV30; j_call: TRBJ2-5; clone_size: .; d_call: TRBD2; cdr3_aa: CAFTGTKETQYF; cdr3_nt: TGTGCCTTCACCGGGACTAAAGAGACCCAGTACTTC
v_call: TRBV6-5; j_call: TRBJ1-1; clone_size: .; d_call: .; cdr3_aa: CASSYGSATEAFF; cdr3_nt: TGTGCCAGCAGTTACGGCAGCGCCACTGAAGCTTTCTTT
v_call: TRBV4-2; j_call: TRBJ2-1; clone_size: .; d_call: TRBD2; cdr3_aa: CASSQDELAGRDNEQFF; cdr3_nt: TGTGCCAGCAGCCAAGACGAACTAGCGGGGCGGGACAATGAGCAGTTCTTC
v_call: TRBV3-1/TRBV3-2; j_call: TRBJ1-4; clone_size: few; d_call: TRBD1; cdr3_aa: CASSKTGYNEKLFF; cdr3_nt: TGTGCCAGCAGCAAGACAGGGTATAATGAAAAACTGTTTTTT
v_call: TRBV19; j_call: TRBJ1-5; clone_size: .; d_call: TRBD1; cdr3_aa: CASMDRGDLPQHF; cdr3_nt: TGTGCCAGTATGGACAGGGGTGACCTACCCCAGCATTTT
v_call: TRBV24-1; j_call: TRBJ2-3; clone_size: .; d_call: .; cdr3_aa: CATSRGGDTDTQYF; cdr3_nt: TGTGCCACCAGTCGGGGCGGGGACACAGATACGCAGTATTTT
v_call: TRBV5-1; j_call: TRBJ2-1; clone_size: .; d_call: TRBD1; cdr3_aa: CASSLRTGGDEQFF; cdr3_nt: TGCGCCAGCAGCTTGAGGACAGGGGGCGATGAGCAGTTCTTC
v_call: TRBV5-1; j_call: TRBJ1-4; clone_size: .; d_call: .; cdr3_aa: CASSLEAGIAEKLFF; cdr3_nt: TGCGCCAGCAGCTTGGAGGCAGGGATCGCTGAAAAACTGTTTTTT
v_call: TRBV20-1; j_call: TRBJ2-4; clone_size: .; d_call: .; cdr3_aa: CSASPRVFGIQYF; cdr3_nt: TGCAGTGCTAGTCCCCGGGTTTTCGGCATTCAGTACTTC
v_call: TRBV9; j_call: TRBJ2-4; clone_size: .; d_call: .; cdr3_aa: CASSVRVSGAKNIQYF; cdr3_nt: TGTGCCAGCAGCGTAAGGGTTTCGGGGGCCAAAAACATTCAGTACTTC
v_call: TRBV29-1; j_call: TRBJ2-7; clone_size: .; d_call: TRBD1; cdr3_aa: CSVEGGDRGYEQYF; cdr3_nt: TGCAGCGTTGAAGGTGGGGACAGGGGCTACGAGCAGTACTTC
v_call: TRBV21-1; j_call: TRBJ2-2; clone_size: .; d_call: .; cdr3_aa: CASSNSYPPGTTNTGELFF; cdr3_nt: TGTGCCAGCAGCAACTCTTATCCTCCCGGGACAACAAACACCGGGGAGCTGTTTTTT
v_call: TRBV11-1; j_call: TRBJ2-7; clone_size: .; d_call: .; cdr3_aa: CASSLGQNTEQYF; cdr3_nt: TGTGCCAGCAGCTTAGGCCAGAACACCGAGCAGTACTTC
v_call: TRBV4-2; j_call: TRBJ2-2; clone_size: .; d_call: TRBD1; cdr3_aa: CASSPELVGGHSSLGELFF; cdr3_nt: TGTGCCAGCAGCCCCGAGCTAGTAGGGGGCCACTCATCGTTGGGGGAGCTGTTTTTT
v_call: TRBV5-6; j_call: TRBJ1-2; clone_size: .; d_call: TRBD1; cdr3_aa: CASTSTGARGYTF; cdr3_nt: TGTGCCAGCACTTCAACAGGGGCGCGCGGCTACACCTTC
v_call: TRBV5-1; j_call: TRBJ2-3; clone_size: .; d_call: TRBD2; cdr3_aa: CASSYPWGGPDTQYF; cdr3_nt: TGCGCCAGCAGCTACCCGTGGGGGGGTCCAGATACGCAGTATTTT